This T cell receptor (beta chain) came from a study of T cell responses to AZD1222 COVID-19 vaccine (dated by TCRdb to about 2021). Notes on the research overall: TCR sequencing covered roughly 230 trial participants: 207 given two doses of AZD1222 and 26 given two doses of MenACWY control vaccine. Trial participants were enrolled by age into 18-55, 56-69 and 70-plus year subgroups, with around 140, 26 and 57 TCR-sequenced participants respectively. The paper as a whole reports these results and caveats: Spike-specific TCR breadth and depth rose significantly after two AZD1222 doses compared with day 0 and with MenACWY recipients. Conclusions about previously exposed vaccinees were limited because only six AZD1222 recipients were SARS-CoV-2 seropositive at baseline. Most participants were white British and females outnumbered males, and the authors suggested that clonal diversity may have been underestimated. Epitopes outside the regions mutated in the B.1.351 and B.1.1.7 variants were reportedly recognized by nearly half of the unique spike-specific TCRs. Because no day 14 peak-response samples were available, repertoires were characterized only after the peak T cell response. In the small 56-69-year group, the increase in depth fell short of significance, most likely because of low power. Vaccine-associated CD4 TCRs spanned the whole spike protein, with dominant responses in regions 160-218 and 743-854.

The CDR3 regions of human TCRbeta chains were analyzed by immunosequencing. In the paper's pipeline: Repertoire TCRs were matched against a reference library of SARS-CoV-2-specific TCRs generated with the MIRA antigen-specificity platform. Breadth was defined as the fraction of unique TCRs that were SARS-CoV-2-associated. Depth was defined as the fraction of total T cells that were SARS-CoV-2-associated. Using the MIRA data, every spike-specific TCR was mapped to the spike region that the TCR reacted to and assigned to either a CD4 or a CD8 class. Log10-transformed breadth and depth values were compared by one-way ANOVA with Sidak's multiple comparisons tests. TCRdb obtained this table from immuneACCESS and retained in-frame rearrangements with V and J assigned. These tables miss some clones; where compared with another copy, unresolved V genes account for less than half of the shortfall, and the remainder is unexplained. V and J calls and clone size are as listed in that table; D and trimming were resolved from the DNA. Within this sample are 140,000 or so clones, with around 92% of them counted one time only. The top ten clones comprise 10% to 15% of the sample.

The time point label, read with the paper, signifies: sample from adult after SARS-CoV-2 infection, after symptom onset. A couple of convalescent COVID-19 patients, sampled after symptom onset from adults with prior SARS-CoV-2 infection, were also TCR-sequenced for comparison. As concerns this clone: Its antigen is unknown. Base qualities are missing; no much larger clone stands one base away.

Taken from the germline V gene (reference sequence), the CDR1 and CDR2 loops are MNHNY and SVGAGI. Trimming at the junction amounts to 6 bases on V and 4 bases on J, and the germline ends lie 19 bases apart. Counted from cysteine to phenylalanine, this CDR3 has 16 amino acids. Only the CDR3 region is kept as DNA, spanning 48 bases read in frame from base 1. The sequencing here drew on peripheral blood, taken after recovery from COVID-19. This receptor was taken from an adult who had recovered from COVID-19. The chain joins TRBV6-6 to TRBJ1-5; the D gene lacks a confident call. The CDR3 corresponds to CASSPSFLEANQPQHF. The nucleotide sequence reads TGTGCCAGCAGCCCCTCATTTCTTGAGGCAAATCAGCCCCAGCATTTT.